Shown below are 32 T cell receptor beta chains from a single sample sequenced in a study of OX40 agonist ivuxolimab in advanced cancers. TCRdb's copy holds only in-frame clones and misses some; the assay was immunoSEQ multiplex PCR. In the table there are about 76,000 clones, around four fifths of which are singletons. The sequencing here drew on CD4+ or CD8+ T cells sorted from blood, taken in a trial of the OX40 agonist ivuxolimab. These receptors came from an adult with an advanced solid tumor such as melanoma, head and neck, liver or kidney cancer.

The sample holds one count of this clone. This chain uses TRBV7-2 with TRBJ1-5; possible D gene TRBD1, 5 bases. Germline V gives CDR1 SGHTA, CDR2 FQGNSA. The CDR3 length is 14 residues. V lost 5 bases and J 4 bases, leaving 12 bases between the germline ends. This chain's CDR3 is CASSLKGSNQPQHF. The CDR3 DNA is TGTGCCAGCAGCCTGAAGGGGAGTAATCAGCCCCAGCATTTT.

The chain has TRBV19 and TRBJ2-7; TRBD2 might be the D (6 bases). The ends were cut back, 6 bases at V and 6 bases at J, with 12 bases in the middle. Germline V gene lookup returns CDR1 LNHDA and CDR2 SQIVND (reference sequence). The CDR3 is 12 amino acids. CDR3 sequence reads: CASSPPGGEQYF. DNA for the CDR3: TGTGCCAGTAGCCCGCCCGGGGGCGAGCAGTACTTC.

The chain recombines TRBV5-5 with TRBJ1-5; D call uncertain. The CDR3 covers 11 residues. Germline assignment: CDR1 SGHKS and CDR2 YYEKEE (reference sequence). V gave up 7 bases and J gave up 5 bases, with 7 bases separating them. The CDR3 DNA reads TGTGCCAGCGGCCTCGATCAGCCCCAGCATTTT. Protein product: CASGLDQPQHF.

The chain couples TRBV7-2 to TRBJ2-3; 11 bases agree with TRBD2. Germline trimming cut 1 base from V and 4 bases from J; bases unmatched to any gene: 10. The V gene's germline CDR1 is SGHTA and CDR2 FQGNSA. The CDR3 spans 18 residues. Here the CDR3 DNA reads TGTGCCAGCAGCTTAGTATTAGAAACTAGCGGGGGCGCAGATACGCAGTATTTT. Translation gives CASSLVLETSGGADTQYF.

This chain uses TRBV6-5 with TRBJ1-1, with unresolved D. V was clipped by 6 bases and J by 1 base, with 12 bases between them. CDR3 length: 14 amino acids. The germline CDR1 and CDR2 sequences are MNHEY and SVGAGI. The CDR3 loop reads CASSPARRNTEAFF. In nucleotides, the CDR3 is TGTGCCAGCAGCCCTGCCAGGCGGAACACTGAAGCTTTCTTT.

The V call is TRBV2, the J call TRBJ1-5; 7 nucleotides line up with TRBD1. The germline V gene encodes CDR1 SNHLY and CDR2 FYNNEI. After removal of 6 bases from V and 1 base from J, the junction contained 6 bases not matched to a gene. The CDR3 has 15 amino acids. The CDR3: CASRGGQFSNQPQHF. The CDR3 nucleotides read TGTGCCAGCAGAGGGGGACAGTTCAGCAATCAGCCCCAGCATTTT.

The chain combines TRBV6-5 with TRBJ2-7; TRBD2 agrees at 8 bases. In germline, CDR1 is MNHEY, CDR2 SVGAGI. The CDR3 has 14 residues. The V gene end was trimmed by 7 bases and the J gene end by 0 bases; junction bases not matched to a gene: 5. DNA for the CDR3: TGTGCCAGCAAGAGTAGCGGGGACTCCTACGAGCAGTACTTC. Translation: CASKSSGDSYEQYF.

CDR3 loop: CASSEQTDTQYF. The CDR3 bases are TGCGCCAGCAGCGAACAAACGGATACGCAGTATTTT. This sequence joins TRBV5-1 and TRBJ2-3; D remains unclear. Trimming left V 4 bases short and J 6 bases short, with 9 bases between. This CDR3 comprises 12 residues. Germline CDR1 reads SGHRS; CDR2 reads YFSETQ.

About this clone: One junction end disagrees with the germline gene, perhaps due to a read error. This chain uses TRBV5-1 with TRBJ1-2; D gene uncertain. Looked up from germline, CDR1 is SGHRS and CDR2 is YFSETQ. There are 15 residues in the CDR3. In nucleotides, the CDR3 is TGCGCCAGCAGCTTTGACAATACTATGGGATCCGGGCTAGCCTTC. This encodes CASSFDNTMGSGLAF.

This clone occurred a few times. The chain is built from TRBV18 and TRBJ2-7; D possibly matches TRBD1 or TRBD2 (5 bases each). Trimming removed 8 bases at V and 1 base at J, with 15 bases between. CDR1 and CDR2 (germline): KGHSH, LQKENI. The CDR3 covers 14 residues. The CDR3 DNA reads as TGTGCCAGCACCCCCGGGACCGCGTCCTACGAGCAGTACTTC. Translating gives CASTPGTASYEQYF. The complete variable domain, with remaining parts taken from reference TRBV18 and TRBJ2-7, reads NAGVMQNPRHLVRRRGQEARLRCSPMKGHSHVYWYRQLPEEGLKFMVYLQKENIIDESGMPKERFSAEFPKEGPSILRIQQVVRGDSAAYFCASTPGTASYEQYFGPGTRLTVT.

J is TRBJ1-2 and V is TRBV9; D uncertain. Looked up from germline, CDR1 is SGDLS and CDR2 is YYNGEE. Deletions cut 4 bases from V and 10 bases from J, with 23 bases between. This CDR3 has 15 residues. The DNA of the CDR3 is TGTGCCAGCAGCTACCAGCCCGGGGAGTCCCTATCCTACACCTTC. This gives the protein CASSYQPGESLSYTF.

The chain recombines TRBV28 with TRBJ2-1; 10 positions match TRBD2. CDR1 is MDHEN, CDR2 SYDVKM, per germline. V trimming: 10 bases; J trimming: 7 bases; junction bases outside the gene matches: 10. The CDR3 covers 14 residues. The DNA of the CDR3 is TGTGCCACCGGAAGCGGGGGGGCGAAGAATGAGCAGTTCTTC. Translated: CATGSGGAKNEQFF.

This clone was counted a few times. V is TRBV7-6 and J is TRBJ1-5, with 8 bases identical to TRBD1. V shed 4 bases and J 5 bases; nucleotides not matched to a gene: 4. Germline V gene lookup returns CDR1 SGHVS and CDR2 FNYEAQ. The CDR3 contains 14 residues. The CDR3 DNA reads as TGTGCCAGCAGCTCCACAGGGGGGGATCAGCCCCAGCATTTT. Amino acid sequence: CASSSTGGDQPQHF.

The V and J genes are TRBV5-6 and TRBJ2-7; no firm D call. This CDR3 spans 13 amino acids. Trimming shortened V by 0 bases and J by 7 bases, and 11 bases separated the two germline ends. Germline V lookup: CDR1 SGHDT, CDR2 YYEEEE. The CDR3 here is CASSLGRLREQYF. The CDR3 DNA is TGTGCCAGCAGCTTGGGAAGGTTGAGGGAGCAGTACTTC.

This chain links TRBV9 with TRBJ2-5, with D maybe TRBD1 (6 bases). V lost 0 bases and J 3 bases, leaving 12 bases between the germline ends. This CDR3 has 15 amino acids. Germline V gene data show CDR1 as SGDLS and CDR2 as YYNGEE. This CDR3 is CASSVGAGAKETQYF. In nucleotides, the CDR3 is TGTGCCAGCAGCGTAGGGGCAGGGGCAAAAGAGACCCAGTACTTC.

The V call is TRBV30, the J call TRBJ1-6; D uncertain. Per the germline V gene, CDR1 is GTSNPN and CDR2 is SVGIG (reference sequence). This CDR3 comprises 13 residues. With 2 bases removed from V and 17 bases from J, the gap between germline ends came to 19 bases. CDR3 in DNA: TGTGCCTGGAGTCCTCTTCCCGGGAGCCTATTCCACTTT. Translated: CAWSPLPGSLFHF.

The chain carries TRBV11-2 and TRBJ1-3; TRBD1 might be the D (5 bases). CDR3 length: 15 residues. The germline CDR1 and CDR2 sequences are SGHAT and FQNNGV. V dropped 2 bases and J dropped 6 bases, with 14 bases sitting between them. This chain's CDR3 is CASSLSGRVENTIYF. Here the CDR3 DNA reads TGTGCCAGCAGCTTATCGGGCAGGGTGGAAAACACCATATATTTT.

The chain combines TRBV20-1 with TRBJ2-5; D remains unclear. This CDR3 contains 10 residues. Germline V gives CDR1 DFQATT, CDR2 SNEGSKA (reference sequence). V lost 6 bases, J lost 5 bases, and 7 bases lay in between. CDR3 amino acids: CSAQSETQYF. CDR3 nucleotide sequence: TGCAGTGCCCAATCGGAGACCCAGTACTTC.

This rearrangement joins TRBV11-3 to TRBJ2-2; 10 nucleotides align to TRBD1. This CDR3 has 17 residues. Germline CDR1 reads SGHNT; CDR2 reads YENEEA. V lost 4 bases and J lost 3; bases outside the gene matches: 8. CDR3 DNA sequence: TGTGCCAGCAGCTCCATGGTGGGACAGGGGCACACCGGGGAGCTGTTTTTT. Encoded protein: CASSSMVGQGHTGELFF.

The rearrangement joins TRBV2 to TRBJ2-7; TRBD1 matches at 7 bases. Germline-derived CDR1 and CDR2 are SNHLY and FYNNEI. The CDR3 runs 14 residues. V trimming: 6 bases; J trimming: 4 bases; junction bases outside the gene matches: 9. The CDR3 DNA sequence: TGTGCCAGCAGACGGGACAGTCTCGCGTACGAGCAGTACTTC. This sequence encodes CASRRDSLAYEQYF.

The DNA of the CDR3 is TGTGCCAGCAGCCAAGATAGGGACAGCCGCTCTGGGGCCAACGTCCTGACTTTC. It codes for CASSQDRDSRSGANVLTF. The genes are TRBV4-2 and TRBJ2-6, with 7 nucleotides matching TRBD1. This CDR3 region has 18 residues. Germline CDR1 reads LGHNA; CDR2 reads YNFKEQ. Trimming took 0 bases from V and 0 from J; bases not matched to a gene: 5.

V gene TRBV4-1 combines with J gene TRBJ1-1, with a possible D match to TRBD1 (5 bases). In germline, CDR1 is MGHRA, CDR2 YSYEKL. This CDR3 is built from 17 residues. The V end lost 0 bases, the J end lost 6 bases, and 20 bases lay between the germline ends. The CDR3 loop is CASSQERGGGVRPEAFF. Here the CDR3 DNA reads TGCGCCAGCAGCCAAGAAAGAGGCGGAGGGGTAAGGCCTGAAGCTTTCTTT.

This clone was found once. The chain links TRBV30 to TRBJ2-1; D is unclear. The V gene's germline CDR1 is GTSNPN and CDR2 SVGIG (reference sequence). The CDR3 contains 13 residues. Trimming removed 0 bases from V and 9 bases from J, with 12 bases in between. The DNA of the CDR3 is TGTGCCTGGAGTGTACGTGTTAGCAGTGAGCAGTTCTTC. Amino acid sequence: CAWSVRVSSEQFF.

The chain recombines TRBV4-2 with TRBJ1-5; D gene ambiguous. The CDR3 runs 15 residues. V was pared by 1 base and J by 3 bases, with 10 bases between. Germline loops: CDR1 LGHNA, CDR2 YNFKEQ. DNA for the CDR3: TGTGCCAGCAGCCAAGTCTTGCAGAACAATCAGCCCCAGCATTTT. Translation: CASSQVLQNNQPQHF.

The chain links TRBV5-1 to TRBJ2-7, with D possibly TRBD2 on 5 matching bases. Trimming cost V 8 bases and J 6 bases, with 18 bases left between them. The CDR3 loop spans 13 amino acids. CDR1 is SGHRS and CDR2 is YFSETQ in the germline V gene. CDR3: CASKAVSESEQYF. CDR3 sequence (DNA): TGCGCCAGTAAAGCGGTCTCGGAGAGCGAGCAGTACTTC.

This clone came up a few times. The gene calls are TRBV7-3 and TRBJ1-1, with unresolved D. Trimming took 3 bases from V and 8 from J, leaving 10 bases between them. Germline V gene data show CDR1 as SGHTA and CDR2 as FQGTGA. The CDR3 runs 12 residues. Here the CDR3 reads CASSLRGQEAFF. CDR3 bases: TGTGCCAGCAGCTTGCGGGGTCAGGAAGCTTTCTTT.

The chain links TRBV7-9 to TRBJ2-1, with TRBD2 matching 14 bases. The CDR3 has 19 residues. CDR1 is SEHNR and CDR2 is FQNEAQ in the germline V gene (reference sequence). Trimming took 0 bases from V and 0 from J; bases not matched to a gene: 4. Written as DNA, the CDR3 is TGTGCCAGCAGCTTAGCCGGGACTAGCGGGGGTTACTCCTACAATGAGCAGTTCTTC. The encoded protein is CASSLAGTSGGYSYNEQFF. The variable domain in full, with the rest retrieved from reference TRBV7-9 and TRBJ2-1, is DTGVSQNPRHKITKRGQNVTFRCDPISEHNRLYWYRQTLGQGPEFLTYFQNEAQLEKSRLLSDRFSAERPKGSFSTLEIQRTEQGDSAMYLCASSLAGTSGGYSYNEQFFGPGTRLTVL.

V and J are TRBV5-4 and TRBJ2-3; D possibly corresponds to TRBD2 (6 bases). The germline CDR1 and CDR2 sequences are SGHNT and YYREEE (reference sequence). CDR3 size: 14 residues. V shed 5 bases and J shed 0 bases, with 10 bases lying between them. CDR3 coding DNA: TGTGCCAGCAGTATAGCGGAGAGCACAGATACGCAGTATTTT. It translates to CASSIAESTDTQYF.

This chain uses TRBV18 with TRBJ2-7; the match to TRBD1 covers 10 bases. Germline trimming cut 3 bases from V and 6 bases from J; bases unmatched to any gene: 8. The CDR3 length is 15 residues. The germline V gene encodes CDR1 KGHSH and CDR2 LQKENI. DNA of the CDR3: TGTGCCAGCTCACCCTACGGACAGGGGGACGGCGAGCAGTACTTC. Amino acid sequence: CASSPYGQGDGEQYF.

The V call is TRBV6-5, the J call TRBJ1-2; no clear D. Germline V CDR1 and CDR2: MNHEY, SVGAGI. Trimming left V 0 bases short and J 7 bases short, with 9 bases between. The CDR3 has 13 amino acids. CDR3 DNA sequence: TGTGCCAGCAGTTACTCGATCCGGGTTGGCTACACCTTC. It specifies CASSYSIRVGYTF.

V and J are TRBV4-2 and TRBJ2-1; D is undetermined. Trimming removed 3 bases from V and 2 bases from J, with 11 bases in between. The CDR3 is 15 amino acids. Germline CDR1 reads LGHNA; CDR2 reads YNFKEQ. In nucleotides, the CDR3 is TGTGCCAGCAGCCAGATTAGGTCTACCTACAATGAGCAGTTCTTC. Its translation is CASSQIRSTYNEQFF.

This chain joins TRBV11-2 and TRBJ2-7; 10 bases line up with TRBD1. Germline CDR1 SGHAT, CDR2 FQNNGV. The CDR3 has 17 amino acids. The V gene end was trimmed by 0 bases and the J gene end by 4 bases; junction bases not matched to a gene: 9. The CDR3, as DNA: TGTGCCAGCAGCTTAGATCAAGGGACAGGGGCTAGATACGAGCAGTACTTC. Translation: CASSLDQGTGARYEQYF.